The next 24 T cell receptor beta chains were all read from a single sample in a study of shared clonotypes between healthy human individuals. Sequenced by immunoSEQ multiplex PCR; TCRdb stores in-frame clones only, minus some. The sample carries a few million clones, over 85% recorded once. Material: naive CD4+ T cells sorted from blood. The subset: CD45RA+ positively selected. These receptors all come from a man between 18 and 29 years old in good health.

The V gene is TRBV5-1, the J gene TRBJ2-7; maybe TRBD2 (6 bases). The V and J ends lost 0 bases and 6 bases respectively, with 19 bases between them. Germline V gene lookup returns CDR1 SGHRS and CDR2 YFSETQ. The CDR3 runs 16 residues. CDR3 loop: CASSLEGKGGGSEQYF. The CDR3 DNA sequence: TGCGCCAGCAGCTTGGAAGGAAAGGGTGGGGGGTCCGAGCAGTACTTC.

The chain joins TRBV10-3 to TRBJ1-1, with D perhaps matching TRBD1 (5 bases). V lost 7 bases, J lost 1 base, and 10 bases lay in between. Germline assignment: CDR1 ENHRY and CDR2 SYGVKD. This CDR3 is built from 13 residues. The CDR3 loop reads CAIKLTGNTEAFF. The CDR3 DNA is TGTGCCATCAAACTAACAGGGAACACTGAAGCTTTCTTT.

This chain uses TRBV18 with TRBJ2-1, with D possibly TRBD2 on 5 matching bases. V lost 1 base and J lost 3, with 13 bases in between. This CDR3 region has 16 residues. Germline CDR1 and CDR2: KGHSH and LQKENI. The chain's CDR3 is CASSPRLALNYNEQFF. The CDR3 DNA reads TGTGCCAGCTCACCACGGTTAGCGCTAAACTACAATGAGCAGTTCTTC.

The rearrangement joins TRBV6-6 to TRBJ2-3, with 10 nucleotides matching TRBD2. After removal of 5 bases from V and 8 bases from J, the junction contained 13 bases not matched to a gene. Germline V lookup: CDR1 MNHNY, CDR2 SVGAGI (reference sequence). The CDR3 is 16 residues long. CDR3 protein: CASSTSAGGFRFTQYF. The CDR3 region has the DNA TGTGCCAGCAGTACCTCAGCGGGGGGGTTCAGGTTTACGCAGTATTTT.

This clone was seen once. J is TRBJ2-5 and V is TRBV29-1, with TRBD2 as a possible D gene (5 bases). The CDR3 is 15 amino acids. Germline V gene lookup returns CDR1 SQVTM and CDR2 ANQGSEA. Trimming removed 1 base at V and 11 bases at J, with 23 bases between. CDR3 DNA: TGCAGCGTTGAAGTTGGGAGCCGGATGACGGGTGAGCAGTACTTC. Its translation is CSVEVGSRMTGEQYF.

The chain uses TRBV28 and TRBJ1-5; perhaps TRBD1 as D (6 bases). CDR1 and CDR2 from the germline V gene are MDHEN and SYDVKM. The ends were cut back, 6 bases at V and 4 bases at J, with 10 bases in the middle. The CDR3 consists of 13 residues. The CDR3, as DNA: TGTGCCAGCAGGGAGGGGGGAAATCAGCCCCAGCATTTT. This codes for CASREGGNQPQHF.

This chain connects TRBV4-2 to TRBJ2-3, with 11 bases lining up with TRBD2. Germline CDR1 and CDR2: LGHNA and YNFKEQ. V lost 0 bases and J lost 5; bases outside the gene matches: 7. The CDR3 length is 17 residues. The CDR3 here is CASSQESLAGGRDTQYF. The CDR3 DNA reads as TGTGCCAGCAGCCAAGAGTCGCTAGCGGGGGGAAGAGATACGCAGTATTTT.

A word on this clone: At one end the junction does not follow the germline gene, possibly because of a read error. The rearrangement links TRBV18 to TRBJ1-1; D perhaps matches TRBD1 (5 bases). CDR3 length: 12 residues. CDR1 KGHSH and CDR2 LQKENI come from the germline V gene. CDR3 DNA sequence: TGTGCCAGCTCACTACCCGGGACGTCTCAGAATTTT. It codes for CASSLPGTSQNF.

This clone appeared once. The chain links TRBV11-2 to TRBJ2-7; a weak D match, TRBD1 (6 bases). This CDR3 region has 17 residues. The germline V and J ends were trimmed by 1 base and 5 bases, with 21 bases remaining between them. The germline V gene encodes CDR1 SGHAT and CDR2 FQNNGV. This CDR3 reads CASSLGDRSTGTDEQYF. The CDR3 nucleotides are TGTGCCAGCAGCTTAGGTGATCGTTCCACAGGGACCGACGAGCAGTACTTC.

The chain employs TRBV7-3 and TRBJ2-1; D perhaps matches TRBD1 (5 bases). Germline V lookup: CDR1 SGHTA, CDR2 FQGTGA. The CDR3 runs 13 residues. The germline V and J ends were trimmed by 4 bases and 9 bases, with 13 bases remaining between them. For the CDR3, the DNA is TGTGCCAGCAGCTCAGGGCTGTTATCTGAGCAGTTCTTC. Translating gives CASSSGLLSEQFF. Based on the CDR3 plus reference TRBV7-3 and TRBJ2-1, the full variable domain is GAGVSQTPSNKVTEKGKYVELRCDPISGHTALYWYRQSLGQGPEFLIYFQGTGAADDSGLPNDRFFAVRPEGSVSTLKIQRTERGDSAVYLCASSSGLLSEQFFGPGTRLTVL.

This clone showed up just once. Other DNA sequences in this sample translate to the same CDR3. V gene TRBV5-1 combines with J gene TRBJ2-5, with D possibly called TRBD1 or TRBD2 (6 bases each). V was trimmed by 4 bases and J by 5 bases, leaving 12 bases between them. Germline CDR1 is SGHRS and CDR2 is YFSETQ. The length of the CDR3 is 13 residues. CDR3: CASSGGPQETQYF. CDR3 in DNA: TGCGCCAGCAGCGGGGGGCCTCAGGAGACCCAGTACTTC.

The chain couples TRBV2 to TRBJ1-1; possible D gene TRBD1, 6 bases. This CDR3 is built from 12 residues. Trimming shortened V by 3 bases and J by 9 bases, and 11 bases separated the two germline ends. Per the germline V gene, CDR1 is SNHLY and CDR2 is FYNNEI. CDR3 DNA: TGTGCCAGCAGTGAGACAGGACAGAAAGCTTTCTTT. Translated: CASSETGQKAFF. The variable domain in full, completed from reference TRBV2 and TRBJ1-1, reads EPEVTQTPSHQVTQMGQEVILRCVPISNHLYFYWYRQILGQKVEFLVSFYNNEISEKSEIFDDQFSVERPDGSNFTLKIRSTKLEDSAMYFCASSETGQKAFFGQGTRLTVV.

V usage is TRBV5-4 and J usage is TRBJ2-3; 7 nucleotides agree with TRBD2. V shed 4 bases and J 6 bases; nucleotides not matched to a gene: 11. Germline V gene data show CDR1 as SGHNT and CDR2 as YYREEE (reference sequence). The CDR3 is 15 residues long. CDR3 DNA: TGTGCCAGCAGCGCGCTGGGGGAGGGGAGGGATACGCAGTATTTT. Translating gives CASSALGEGRDTQYF.

The chain couples TRBV5-4 to TRBJ2-3; the D gene is possibly TRBD2 (5 bases). V was cut by 0 bases and J by 3 bases, with 17 bases left in between. Germline CDR1 SGHNT, CDR2 YYREEE (reference sequence). CDR3 length: 17 residues. CDR3: CASSLGFSRETTDTQYF. The CDR3 DNA follows: TGTGCCAGCAGCTTGGGGTTTTCACGGGAAACAACAGATACGCAGTATTTT.

Regarding this clone: This sequence may be a read error, since a much larger clone differs from it by one base. The same CDR3 arises from other DNA sequences in this sample as well. The V gene is TRBV6-5, the J gene TRBJ1-2; D gene ambiguous. Germline V gene sequence: CDR1 MNHEY, CDR2 SVGAGI. V was clipped by 2 bases and J by 6 bases, with 7 bases between them. The CDR3 totals 12 residues. As DNA, the CDR3 is TGTGCCAGCAGTTACCGGGGAGATGGCTACACCTTC. Its translation is CASSYRGDGYTF.

This chain connects TRBV2 to TRBJ2-5, with 9 positions matching TRBD2. The end of the DNA is better explained by TRBJ2-7, so the J call may be wrong. The germline V gene encodes CDR1 SNHLY and CDR2 FYNNEI. The CDR3 loop spans 14 amino acids. The CDR3 region is CASSVAGESYEQYF. The CDR3 nucleotides are TGTGCCAGCAGTGTAGCGGGGGAGTCCTACGAGCAGTACTTC.

This sequence joins TRBV4-1 and TRBJ2-6; D unclear. The V gene's germline CDR1 is MGHRA and CDR2 YSYEKL. This CDR3 is built from 19 residues. V lost 3 bases and J lost 0, with 18 bases in between. DNA for the CDR3: TGCGCCAGCAGCCACAAACAGCAACCTCTGAACTCTGGGGCCAACGTCCTGACTTTC. The encoded protein is CASSHKQQPLNSGANVLTF.

About this clone: The junction and the germline gene differ at one end; a read error may be behind it. The gene calls are TRBV2 and TRBJ2-2; D is unresolved. Germline V gene data show CDR1 as SNHLY and CDR2 as FYNNEI. The CDR3 loop spans 13 amino acids. The CDR3 sequence is CASREVAVGELFF. The DNA for the CDR3 is TGTGCCAGCAGAGAAGTAGCCGTCGGGGAGCTGTTTTTT.

The V and J genes are TRBV12-5 and TRBJ2-7; tentatively, D is TRBD1 (7 bases). The CDR3 totals 14 residues. The germline gives CDR1 LGHNT, CDR2 FRNRAP. Deletions cut 7 bases from V and 3 bases from J, with 16 bases between. The DNA for the CDR3 is TGTGCTAGTGCCGACAGGGACTCGGGCTACGAGCAGTACTTC. Translating it yields CASADRDSGYEQYF.

The chain joins TRBV9 to TRBJ2-2; 8 bases are shared with TRBD2. CDR1 SGDLS and CDR2 YYNGEE come from the germline V gene. This CDR3 has 16 amino acids. J lost 0 bases, V lost 0 bases, and 1 base had no gene match. CDR3 sequence reads: CASSVEAGANTGELFF. CDR3 sequence (DNA): TGTGCCAGCAGCGTAGAAGCGGGGGCGAACACCGGGGAGCTGTTTTTT.

Comments on this clone: Other DNA sequences from this sample encode an identical CDR3 as well. The gene calls are TRBV7-2 and TRBJ1-2; TRBD1 agrees at 7 bases. Germline CDR1 reads SGHTA; CDR2 reads FQGNSA. Trimming at V came to 4 bases and at J to 7 bases, leaving 3 bases not matched to a gene. This CDR3 has 12 residues. The CDR3 DNA is TGTGCCAGCAGCTCAGACAGGGTTGGCTACACCTTC. This sequence encodes CASSSDRVGYTF.

As to this clone: Other DNA variants within this sample encode the same CDR3. The J gene is TRBJ1-6, the V gene TRBV5-4; D is uncertain. Between the trimmed V and J ends, which lost 4 bases and 1 base, there was a span of 9 bases. The CDR3 has 15 amino acids. The V gene's germline CDR1 is SGHNT and CDR2 YYREEE (reference sequence). CDR3 amino acids: CASSPGGSYNSPLHF. The CDR3 coding sequence is TGTGCCAGCAGCCCCGGAGGGTCCTATAATTCACCCCTCCACTTT.

This clone was detected once. The CDR3 sequence is CASSLRLRGNTEAFF. As DNA, the CDR3 is TGTGCCAGCAGCTTGAGGTTGCGGGGGAACACTGAAGCTTTCTTT. V and J are TRBV5-4 and TRBJ1-1, with D unresolved. Germline V gene sequence: CDR1 SGHNT, CDR2 YYREEE (reference sequence). The CDR3 covers 15 residues. The V end was cut by 1 base, the J end by 1 base, with 11 bases between.

The chain combines TRBV19 with TRBJ2-7; D is unresolved. Trimming took off 1 base at V and 5 bases at J, with 6 bases between the two ends. The V gene's germline CDR1 is LNHDA and CDR2 SQIVND (reference sequence). The CDR3 totals 12 residues. The CDR3 nucleotides are TGTGCCAGTAGTATAGGCAGCCACGAGCAGTACTTC. Its protein product is CASSIGSHEQYF.